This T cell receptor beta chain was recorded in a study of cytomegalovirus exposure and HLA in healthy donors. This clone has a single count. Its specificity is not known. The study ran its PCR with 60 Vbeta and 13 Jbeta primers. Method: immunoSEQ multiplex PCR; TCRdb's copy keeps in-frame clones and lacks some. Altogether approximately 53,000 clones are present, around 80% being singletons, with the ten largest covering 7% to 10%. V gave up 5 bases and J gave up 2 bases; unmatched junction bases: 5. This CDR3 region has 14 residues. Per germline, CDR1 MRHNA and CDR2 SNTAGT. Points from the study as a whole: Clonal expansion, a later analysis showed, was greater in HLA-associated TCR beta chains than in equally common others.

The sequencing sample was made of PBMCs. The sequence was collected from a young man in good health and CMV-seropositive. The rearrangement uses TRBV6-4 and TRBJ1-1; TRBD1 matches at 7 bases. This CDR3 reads CASSTGTENTEAFF. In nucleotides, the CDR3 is TGTGCCAGCAGTACCGGGACAGAAAACACTGAAGCTTTCTTT.